A single sample gave rise to the 7 T cell receptor beta chains below, sequenced in a study of blood T cells in healthy people across ages. A J-beta primer mix and a sample-barcoded 5' primer were used in a second PCR of about 7 to 12 cycles. TCRdb analysed the 5' RACE reads with MiXCR anew, one entry per CDR3 protein. The sample records 550,000 to 700,000 distinct CDR3 sequences, approximately 25% being singletons. Specimen: blood. The source of these receptors is a woman aged 70-85 years in good health.

The gene calls are TRBV11-3 and TRBJ2-5; D uncertain. V was cut by 10 bases and J by 5 bases, with 23 bases left in between. The length of the CDR3 is 15 residues. Looked up from germline, CDR1 is SGHNT and CDR2 is YENEEA. The CDR3 reads CATSPSFRSGETQYF. In nucleotides, the CDR3 is TGTGCCACCTCCCCATCGTTCCGTTCCGGCGAGACCCAGTACTTC.

V is TRBV20-1 and J is TRBJ2-3; 14 bases fit TRBD2. Germline lookup yields CDR1 DFQATT and CDR2 SNEGSKA (reference sequence). The ends lost 6 bases at V and 7 bases at J; junction bases unmatched: 15. CDR3 length: 17 residues. CDR3 residues: CSANTGTSGGVSYTQYF. CDR3 coding DNA: TGCAGTGCAAATACCGGGACTAGCGGGGGTGTATCGTATACGCAGTATTTT.

This clonotype showed up just a few times. V is TRBV4-2 and J is TRBJ2-3; D possibly corresponds to TRBD2 (6 bases). The CDR3 has 14 amino acids. Trimming pared 4 bases from V and 2 bases from J, leaving 10 bases between. CDR1 and CDR2 (germline): LGHNA, YNFKEQ. CDR3 sequence reads: CASSPDYSTDTQYF. In DNA, the CDR3 is TGTGCCAGCAGCCCGGACTATTCCACAGATACGCAGTATTTT.

This chain joins TRBV4-1 and TRBJ1-2; maybe TRBD1 (5 bases). This CDR3 is 14 amino acids long. In germline, CDR1 is MGHRA, CDR2 YSYEKL. V gave up 5 bases and J gave up 7 bases, with 17 bases separating them. CDR3 amino acids: CASSAHVTESGYTF. DNA of the CDR3: TGCGCCAGCAGCGCCCACGTGACAGAATCTGGCTACACCTTC.

This clonotype was seen repeatedly, ten times or more. The gene calls are TRBV20-1 and TRBJ2-1; D may be TRBD2 (5 bases). The CDR3 sequence is 12 residues long. Per germline, CDR1 DFQATT and CDR2 SNEGSKA (reference sequence). V was cut by 2 bases and J by 9 bases, with 11 bases left in between. In DNA, the CDR3 is TGCAGTGCTAGAACGCCTGGAGGTGAGCAGTTCTTC. Protein: CSARTPGGEQFF.

This clonotype was detected ten times or more. V gene TRBV4-3 combines with J gene TRBJ2-3; tentative D call: TRBD2 (5 bases). Germline CDR1 reads LGHNA; CDR2 reads YSLEER. The V end lost 0 bases, the J end lost 6 bases, and 10 bases lay between the germline ends. The CDR3 runs to 14 residues. For the CDR3, the DNA is TGCGCCAGCAGCCAAGAGTTGCGGGTGGATACGCAGTATTTT. Translation: CASSQELRVDTQYF.

The chain recombines TRBV11-1 with TRBJ2-7; 11 bases match TRBD1. The V and J ends lost 5 bases and 2 bases, in that order; junction bases with no gene match: 5. This CDR3 contains 15 residues. Germline CDR1 is SGHAT and CDR2 is FQDESV (reference sequence). The CDR3 loop is CASSPRGQGAYEQYF. In DNA, the CDR3 is TGTGCCAGCAGCCCTCGGGGACAGGGGGCCTACGAGCAGTACTTC.